This T cell receptor beta chain stems from a study of vaccination effects on CD4 cells after COVID-19. Study results and limitations: From healthy vaccinees, only 1 of 255 vaccine-induced clones also reacted to common cold coronaviruses. In the late period after vaccination, infection- and vaccine-induced clones contracted markedly.

Profiled with immunoSEQ multiplex PCR; TCRdb holds only in-frame clones, not every one. This sample has about 20,000 clones, with roughly 72% found just once. There are 12 residues in the CDR3. Germline CDR1 reads LGHDT; CDR2 reads YNNKEL (reference sequence). V dropped 5 bases and J dropped 5 bases, with 9 bases sitting between them. About this clone: Antigen: not known.

Viral peptide pools were used in the ViraFEST assay to expand antigen-specific CD4+ T cells, and sequencing came afterward. With 9 to 11 days of culture completed, CD4+ T cells were isolated. Vaccine recipients had no previous SARS-CoV-2 infection; their nucleocapsid antibodies were negative. A few million PBMC per well were cultured with approximately 10 IU/ml IL-2 and approximately 9.1 ug/ml peptides. Source: CD4+ T cells from PBMCs cultured with HCoV-NL63 spike peptides, taken before COVID-19 vaccination. This chain connects TRBV3-1 (or the pseudogene TRBV3-2) to TRBJ2-5; D uncertain. The receptor was isolated from a human donor who received a COVID-19 vaccine. CDR3 sequence: CASSRHPETQYF. The CDR3 DNA reads as TGTGCCAGCAGCAGGCATCCGGAGACCCAGTACTTC.